The rows below give T cell receptor beta chains drawn from one sample of a study of resident and recirculating memory T cells in vitiligo. Assay: immunoSEQ multiplex PCR; the TCRdb copy retains only in-frame clones and omits some. The sample has 40,000 to 45,000 clones; approximately 91% are singletons. The sequenced sample consisted of blood. These receptors all come from a male donor with vitiligo. Each CDR3 is given with its conserved first and last residue. Each record gives: D gene, V gene, CDR3 length, J gene, clone size, CDR3 protein, CDR3 DNA. A D gene is named only where the DNA matches it firmly. Not every row has a clone size; where given, it reads once, few, many or a size class.

D gene: -; V gene: TRBV5-5; CDR3 length: 12; J gene: TRBJ1-2; clone size: -; CDR3 protein: CASFNRGYGYTF; CDR3 DNA: TGTGCCAGCTTCAACCGGGGCTATGGCTACACCTTC
D gene: -; V gene: TRBV27; CDR3 length: 14; J gene: TRBJ1-1; clone size: -; CDR3 protein: CASATGSLNTEAFF; CDR3 DNA: TGTGCCAGCGCCACAGGCAGTTTGAACACTGAAGCTTTCTTT
D gene: TRBD2; V gene: TRBV27; CDR3 length: 12; J gene: TRBJ2-7; clone size: -; CDR3 protein: CASGGGIYEQYF; CDR3 DNA: TGTGCCAGTGGGGGGGGGATCTACGAGCAGTACTTC
D gene: -; V gene: TRBV7-7; CDR3 length: 13; J gene: TRBJ2-5; clone size: -; CDR3 protein: CASSFELSETQYF; CDR3 DNA: TGTGCTAGCAGCTTCGAACTATCGGAGACCCAGTACTTC
D gene: -; V gene: TRBV7-8; CDR3 length: 15; J gene: TRBJ1-5; clone size: -; CDR3 protein: CASSRRDVGNQPQHF; CDR3 DNA: TGTGCCAGCAGCCGCCGAGATGTTGGCAATCAGCCCCAGCATTTT
D gene: -; V gene: TRBV2; CDR3 length: 14; J gene: TRBJ2-3; clone size: -; CDR3 protein: CASIDGVGTDTQYF; CDR3 DNA: TGTGCCAGCATCGACGGGGTCGGGACAGATACGCAGTATTTT
D gene: TRBD1; V gene: TRBV27; CDR3 length: 15; J gene: TRBJ2-3; clone size: -; CDR3 protein: CASSTTGQTTDTQYF; CDR3 DNA: TGTGCCAGCAGCACCACGGGACAGACCACAGATACGCAGTATTTT
D gene: -; V gene: TRBV15; CDR3 length: 15; J gene: TRBJ2-5; clone size: -; CDR3 protein: CATSLPGKGGETQYF; CDR3 DNA: TGTGCCACCAGCCTTCCCGGGAAGGGAGGAGAGACCCAGTACTTC
D gene: TRBD1; V gene: TRBV7-3; CDR3 length: 14; J gene: TRBJ1-1; clone size: -; CDR3 protein: CASSRTGADTEAFF; CDR3 DNA: TGTGCCAGCAGCCGTACAGGGGCTGACACTGAAGCTTTCTTT
D gene: TRBD2; V gene: TRBV6-4; CDR3 length: 16; J gene: TRBJ2-3; clone size: -; CDR3 protein: CASSPLGSGGTDTQYF; CDR3 DNA: TGTGCCAGCAGCCCTCTGGGGAGCGGGGGGACAGATACGCAGTATTTT
D gene: -; V gene: TRBV2; CDR3 length: 18; J gene: TRBJ1-5; clone size: -; CDR3 protein: CASSGGLTGSYSNQPQHF; CDR3 DNA: TGTGCCAGCAGTGGGGGCCTAACAGGTTCCTATAGCAATCAGCCCCAGCATTTT
D gene: -; V gene: TRBV18; CDR3 length: 18; J gene: TRBJ1-1; clone size: -; CDR3 protein: CASSPLGTYGDWNTEAFF; CDR3 DNA: TGTGCCAGCTCACCTCTGGGGACTTATGGTGATTGGAACACTGAAGCTTTCTTT
D gene: -; V gene: TRBV5-1; CDR3 length: 13; J gene: TRBJ2-7; clone size: -; CDR3 protein: CASSPSTSNEQYF; CDR3 DNA: TGCGCCAGCAGCCCCTCTACCTCCAACGAGCAGTACTTC
D gene: -; V gene: TRBV28; CDR3 length: 13; J gene: TRBJ2-7; clone size: -; CDR3 protein: CASSSPSSYEQYF; CDR3 DNA: TGTGCCAGCTCCAGCCCTAGCTCCTACGAGCAGTACTTC
D gene: -; V gene: TRBV14; CDR3 length: 15; J gene: TRBJ1-2; clone size: -; CDR3 protein: CASSQAGAPMYGYTF; CDR3 DNA: TGTGCCAGCAGCCAAGCGGGAGCCCCGATGTATGGCTACACCTTC
D gene: -; V gene: TRBV9; CDR3 length: 15; J gene: TRBJ1-3; clone size: -; CDR3 protein: CASSVEKLARDTIYF; CDR3 DNA: TGTGCCAGCAGCGTAGAAAAGTTAGCGCGGGACACCATATATTTT
D gene: -; V gene: TRBV7-3; CDR3 length: 13; J gene: TRBJ1-1; clone size: -; CDR3 protein: CASSPTGSTEAFF; CDR3 DNA: TGTGCCAGCAGCCCCACAGGGAGCACTGAAGCTTTCTTT
D gene: TRBD2; V gene: TRBV7-8; CDR3 length: 16; J gene: TRBJ2-2; clone size: once; CDR3 protein: CASSLLTGGNTGELFF; CDR3 DNA: TGTGCCAGCAGCTTACTTACGGGGGGGAACACCGGGGAGCTGTTTTTT
D gene: -; V gene: TRBV29-1; CDR3 length: 14; J gene: TRBJ1-2; clone size: -; CDR3 protein: CSFKTDQANYGYTF; CDR3 DNA: TGCAGCTTCAAGACAGACCAAGCTAACTATGGCTACACCTTC
D gene: -; V gene: TRBV6-6; CDR3 length: 14; J gene: TRBJ2-7; clone size: once; CDR3 protein: CASSSPDRTYEQYF; CDR3 DNA: TGTGCCAGCAGTTCCCCGGACAGAACCTACGAGCAGTACTTC
D gene: -; V gene: TRBV30; CDR3 length: 11; J gene: TRBJ1-1; clone size: -; CDR3 protein: CAWSSGGEAFF; CDR3 DNA: TGTGCCTGGAGTTCGGGTGGTGAAGCTTTCTTT
D gene: -; V gene: TRBV7-8; CDR3 length: 17; J gene: TRBJ1-3; clone size: once; CDR3 protein: CASSVLRGTDSGNTIYF; CDR3 DNA: TGTGCCAGCAGCGTGCTTAGGGGGACGGACTCTGGAAACACCATATATTTT
D gene: -; V gene: TRBV30; CDR3 length: 13; J gene: TRBJ1-1; clone size: -; CDR3 protein: CAWRSTRNTEAFF; CDR3 DNA: TGTGCCTGGCGATCAACAAGGAACACTGAAGCTTTCTTT
D gene: TRBD2; V gene: TRBV30; CDR3 length: 16; J gene: TRBJ2-7; clone size: -; CDR3 protein: CAWKSSGGAGAYEQYF; CDR3 DNA: TGTGCCTGGAAGTCCAGCGGGGGAGCGGGCGCTTACGAGCAGTACTTC
D gene: -; V gene: TRBV19; CDR3 length: 14; J gene: TRBJ2-7; clone size: -; CDR3 protein: CASSTPGSSYEQYF; CDR3 DNA: TGTGCCAGTAGTACACCGGGAAGCTCCTACGAGCAGTACTTC
D gene: TRBD2; V gene: TRBV5-6; CDR3 length: 14; J gene: TRBJ2-7; clone size: -; CDR3 protein: CASSSGLAGREQYF; CDR3 DNA: TGTGCCAGCAGCTCTGGACTAGCGGGGCGCGAGCAGTACTTC
D gene: -; V gene: TRBV7-9; CDR3 length: 15; J gene: TRBJ1-4; clone size: once; CDR3 protein: CASSLGAPGKEKLFF; CDR3 DNA: TGTGCCAGCAGCTTAGGGGCGCCCGGGAAGGAAAAACTGTTTTTT
D gene: -; V gene: TRBV19; CDR3 length: 17; J gene: TRBJ2-4; clone size: -; CDR3 protein: CASSIDRSKIAKNIQYF; CDR3 DNA: TGTGCCAGTAGTATAGATCGTAGCAAGATAGCCAAAAACATTCAGTACTTC
D gene: -; V gene: TRBV6-6; CDR3 length: 9; J gene: TRBJ1-5; clone size: -; CDR3 protein: CASGGPQHF; CDR3 DNA: TGTGCCAGCGGCGGGCCCCAGCATTTT
D gene: -; V gene: TRBV27; CDR3 length: 15; J gene: TRBJ1-5; clone size: -; CDR3 protein: CASSIFGGANQPQHF; CDR3 DNA: TGTGCCAGCAGTATCTTTGGGGGGGCCAATCAGCCCCAGCATTTT
D gene: -; V gene: TRBV10-3; CDR3 length: 18; J gene: TRBJ2-3; clone size: -; CDR3 protein: CAISGIGVDGVNTDTQYF; CDR3 DNA: TGTGCCATCAGCGGTATCGGGGTAGACGGAGTTAACACAGATACGCAGTATTTT
D gene: -; V gene: TRBV21-1; CDR3 length: 15; J gene: TRBJ2-7; clone size: -; CDR3 protein: CASSKGTGPAYEQYF; CDR3 DNA: TGTGCCAGCAGCAAAGGGACAGGGCCCGCCTACGAGCAGTACTTC
D gene: -; V gene: TRBV2; CDR3 length: 14; J gene: TRBJ2-7; clone size: -; CDR3 protein: CASSEQGLSYEQYF; CDR3 DNA: TGTGCCAGCAGTGAACAGGGATTATCCTACGAGCAGTACTTC
D gene: -; V gene: TRBV7-9; CDR3 length: 16; J gene: TRBJ2-1; clone size: -; CDR3 protein: CASRGAGRLDSNEQFF; CDR3 DNA: TGTGCCAGCAGGGGAGCTGGAAGACTGGACTCGAATGAGCAGTTCTTC
D gene: -; V gene: TRBV6-5; CDR3 length: 13; J gene: TRBJ2-3; clone size: -; CDR3 protein: CASSTWDSGTQYF; CDR3 DNA: TGTGCCAGCAGTACGTGGGACTCGGGGACGCAGTATTTT
D gene: -; V gene: TRBV27; CDR3 length: 15; J gene: TRBJ1-1; clone size: once; CDR3 protein: CASSLGFGTGAEAFF; CDR3 DNA: TGTGCCAGCAGTTTGGGTTTCGGGACGGGGGCTGAAGCTTTCTTT
D gene: -; V gene: TRBV5-4; CDR3 length: 14; J gene: TRBJ1-1; clone size: -; CDR3 protein: CASSSAGVNTEAFF; CDR3 DNA: TGTGCCAGCAGCTCGGCAGGGGTCAACACTGAAGCTTTCTTT
D gene: -; V gene: TRBV5-1; CDR3 length: 14; J gene: TRBJ2-7; clone size: once; CDR3 protein: CASSLQEGRYEQYF; CDR3 DNA: TGCGCCAGCAGCTTGCAGGAGGGGAGGTACGAGCAGTACTTC
D gene: TRBD1; V gene: TRBV7-9; CDR3 length: 15; J gene: TRBJ1-1; clone size: -; CDR3 protein: CASSADRGMNTEAFF; CDR3 DNA: TGTGCCAGCAGCGCGGACAGGGGAATGAACACTGAAGCTTTCTTT
D gene: TRBD1; V gene: TRBV4-2; CDR3 length: 15; J gene: TRBJ1-1; clone size: -; CDR3 protein: CASSHPDRANTEAFF; CDR3 DNA: TGTGCCAGCAGCCACCCAGACAGGGCGAACACTGAAGCTTTCTTT
D gene: -; V gene: TRBV5-6; CDR3 length: 15; J gene: TRBJ1-2; clone size: -; CDR3 protein: CASSLGSRANYGYTF; CDR3 DNA: TGTGCCAGCAGCTTGGGGTCCAGGGCAAACTATGGCTACACCTTC
D gene: -; V gene: TRBV2; CDR3 length: 13; J gene: TRBJ1-5; clone size: -; CDR3 protein: CASTGQLNQPQHF; CDR3 DNA: TGTGCCAGCACCGGACAGCTCAATCAGCCCCAGCATTTT
D gene: TRBD2; V gene: TRBV7-8; CDR3 length: 16; J gene: TRBJ2-1; clone size: -; CDR3 protein: CASSLLAGGRYNEQFF; CDR3 DNA: TGTGCCAGCAGCTTACTAGCGGGGGGGCGTTACAATGAGCAGTTCTTC
D gene: -; V gene: TRBV7-9; CDR3 length: 12; J gene: TRBJ1-1; clone size: -; CDR3 protein: CASSFPGTEAFF; CDR3 DNA: TGTGCCAGCAGCTTTCCGGGAACTGAAGCTTTCTTT
D gene: TRBD1; V gene: TRBV5-5; CDR3 length: 13; J gene: TRBJ1-1; clone size: -; CDR3 protein: CASSRRTGHEAFF; CDR3 DNA: TGTGCCAGCAGCCGACGGACAGGCCATGAAGCTTTCTTT
D gene: TRBD1; V gene: TRBV10-3; CDR3 length: 15; J gene: TRBJ2-7; clone size: -; CDR3 protein: CAISGGQVLSYEQYF; CDR3 DNA: TGTGCCATCAGTGGGGGACAGGTCCTATCCTACGAGCAGTACTTC
D gene: TRBD1; V gene: TRBV29-1; CDR3 length: 13; J gene: TRBJ1-1; clone size: -; CDR3 protein: CSVKTGGNTEAFF; CDR3 DNA: TGCAGCGTCAAGACAGGGGGCAACACTGAAGCTTTCTTT
D gene: TRBD1; V gene: TRBV5-4; CDR3 length: 16; J gene: TRBJ1-2; clone size: -; CDR3 protein: CASSLGTGTGNYGYTF; CDR3 DNA: TGTGCCAGCAGCTTGGGGACCGGGACAGGGAACTATGGCTACACCTTC
D gene: -; V gene: TRBV6-5; CDR3 length: 13; J gene: TRBJ1-2; clone size: -; CDR3 protein: CASSQVSNYGYTF; CDR3 DNA: TGTGCCAGCAGCCAGGTCTCTAACTATGGCTACACCTTC